What follows is one T cell receptor (beta chain) and its context. The antigen is undetermined. The data derive from a study of OX40 agonist ivuxolimab in advanced cancers. The overall study: Cohort: approximately 83% men, mean age around 55, aged about 20 to 79. Three patients, one with hepatocellular carcinoma and two with cutaneous melanoma, achieved partial responses. Study results and caveats: At 0.1-3.0 mg/kg, partial responders had clonal expansion among the lowest observed. Among some nonresponders, normalized T-cell clonal expansion was also low.

V dropped 5 bases and J dropped 4 bases, with 6 bases sitting between them. CDR3 length: 12 residues. Germline V CDR1 and CDR2: LGHNT, FRNRAP. The data were produced by immunoSEQ multiplex PCR, yet TCRdb's version contains in-frame clones alone and is incomplete. The table lists roughly 79,000 clones, roughly four fifths of them singletons. The genes are TRBV12-5 and TRBJ1-3; D is undetermined. The source material was CD4+ or CD8+ T cells sorted from blood, sampled in a trial of the OX40 agonist ivuxolimab. This TCR came from an adult with an advanced solid tumor such as melanoma, head and neck, liver or kidney cancer. CDR3 sequence reads: CASGPGGNTIYF. The DNA of the CDR3 is TGTGCTAGTGGTCCCGGGGGAAACACCATATATTTT. Full variable domain (remainder filled in from reference TRBV12-5 and TRBJ1-3): DARVTQTPRHKVTEMGQEVTMRCQPILGHNTVFWYRQTMMQGLELLAYFRNRAPLDDSGMPKDRFSAEMPDATLATLKIQPSEPRDSAVYFCASGPGGNTIYFGEGSWLTVV.